This T cell receptor beta chain was observed in a study of blood T cell repertoires in COVID-19. Only in-frame clones appear in the TCRdb table, and some are missing; sequencing was by immunoSEQ multiplex PCR. The sample carries 150,000 to 200,000 clones, 88% recorded once. The V gene's germline CDR1 is KGHDR and CDR2 SFDVKD. Trimming took 3 bases from V and 5 from J, leaving 6 bases between them. The CDR3 runs to 12 residues. The chain employs TRBV24-1 and TRBJ1-2; D gene unclear. The receptor's source is a woman aged 18-29 years who had recovered from COVID-19. Sequencing was performed on PBMCs or T cells enriched from blood (not recorded which). The CDR3 bases are TGTGCCACCAGTGATACTTGGTATGGCTACACCTTC. Protein sequence: CATSDTWYGYTF.